The present entry profiles one T cell receptor beta chain with its context. The antigen remains undetermined. Extracted RNA was reverse transcribed, and the resulting cDNA served as sequencing template. Some clones are missing from TCRdb's copy, which holds only in-frame ones; the method was immunoSEQ multiplex PCR. This table has under 75,000 clones, about half appearing once. This sample is part of a study of CD8+ T cells in alopecia areata. Germline CDR1 SGDLS, CDR2 YYNGEE. V dropped 4 bases and J dropped 0 bases, with 11 bases sitting between them. There are 14 residues in the CDR3. Points from the study as a whole: Greater clonality was observed in lesional scalp samples, especially alopecia totalis/universalis, versus normal scalp.

The chain joins TRBV9 to TRBJ2-7; a possible D gene is TRBD1 (6 bases). This TCR came from a human donor with alopecia areata. Sequenced material: CD8+ T cells sorted from blood, taken at week 0. The CDR3 here is CASSTRQDSYEQYF. The CDR3 DNA sequence: TGTGCCAGCAGCACGCGACAGGACTCCTACGAGCAGTACTTC.